This record covers a single T cell receptor beta chain. As yet, its antigen is unknown. The ends lost 6 bases at V and 5 bases at J; junction bases unmatched: 14. CDR3 length: 17 residues. Germline V CDR1 and CDR2: SGHAT, FQNNGV. The source material, RNA transcripts, was used to amplify TCR beta CDR3 regions. The HTBI primer set served for first-round RT-PCR of the TCR CDR3. MiXCR, applied by TCRdb to the multiplex PCR reads, yields one record per CDR3 protein. Found here are approximately 640,000 distinct CDR3 sequences, 15% to 20% of them singletons; the top ten hold around 3.9%. The data stem from a study of T cells in Graves' hyperthyroidism and ophthalmopathy. Findings and caveats of the study: Using 13 V-J features, a model discriminated ophthalmopathy from stable hyperthyroidism.

Exclusion of patients followed from uncontrolled infection, other autoimmune disease, pregnancy or lactation. The chain couples TRBV11-2 to TRBJ2-1; TRBD2 aligns across 9 bases. The sequencing input was blood. This receptor was identified in a woman aged 25 to 39 with Graves' hyperthyroidism. The CDR3 is CASSLEPRASGDNEQFF. The CDR3 DNA is TGTGCCAGCAGTTTGGAGCCCCGGGCTAGCGGGGACAATGAGCAGTTCTTC.